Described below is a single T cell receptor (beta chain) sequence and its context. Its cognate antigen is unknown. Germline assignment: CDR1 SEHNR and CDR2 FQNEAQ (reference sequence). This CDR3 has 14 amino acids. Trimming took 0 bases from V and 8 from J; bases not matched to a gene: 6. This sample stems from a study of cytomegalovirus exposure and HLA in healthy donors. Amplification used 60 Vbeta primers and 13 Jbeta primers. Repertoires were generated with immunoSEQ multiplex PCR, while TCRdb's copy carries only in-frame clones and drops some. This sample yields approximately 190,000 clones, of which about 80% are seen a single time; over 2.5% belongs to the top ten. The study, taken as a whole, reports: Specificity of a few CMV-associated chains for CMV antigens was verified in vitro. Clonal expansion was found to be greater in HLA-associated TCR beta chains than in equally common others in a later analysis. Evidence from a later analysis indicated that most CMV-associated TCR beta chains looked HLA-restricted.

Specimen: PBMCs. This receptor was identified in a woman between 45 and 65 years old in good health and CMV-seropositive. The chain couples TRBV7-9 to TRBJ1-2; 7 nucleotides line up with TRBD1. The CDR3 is CASSLARDSVGYTF. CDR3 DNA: TGTGCCAGCAGCTTAGCGAGGGACAGCGTCGGCTACACCTTC.